The entry that follows covers one T cell receptor beta chain sequence. Its specificity is unknown. The germline V gene has CDR1 MNHNS and CDR2 SASEGT. The CDR3 is 15 amino acids. The V end was cut by 6 bases, the J end by 3 bases, with 14 bases between. The data originate from a study of beta chain features in type 1 diabetes. The investigators reverse transcribed all of the isolated RNA, so they sequenced expressed TCRB transcripts. Method: immunoSEQ multiplex PCR; TCRdb's copy keeps in-frame clones and lacks some. Of 250,000 to 350,000 clones in the sample, about 14% were seen once. Overall study results and limits: The study found moderately but significantly shorter TCRB CDR3s in all four CD4+ subsets of Type 1 diabetes patients. Type 1 diabetes patients showed fewer insertions and more deletions at VDJ junctions.

The V and J genes are TRBV6-1 and TRBJ2-2; maybe TRBD1 (5 bases). The sequence was obtained from a young man in good health. Sequenced: central memory CD4+ T cells from blood. CDR3 sequence (DNA): TGTGCCAGCAGCAACTCAGGGCTAGACACCGGGGAGCTGTTTTTT. Residues: CASSNSGLDTGELFF.